These 24 T cell receptor beta chains share one sample of origin, sequenced in a study of blood T cell repertoires in COVID-19. Profiled with immunoSEQ multiplex PCR; TCRdb holds only in-frame clones, not every one. The sample has about 65,000 clones, 90% seen once. Sequencing used peripheral blood. The origin of the receptors is a man aged 60-69 years with acute or convalescent COVID-19.

This clone was observed once. This chain uses TRBV27 with TRBJ2-2; the D gene is possibly TRBD2 (5 bases). The CDR3 is 16 amino acids. V lost 5 bases and J lost 5, with 18 bases in between. Germline loops: CDR1 MNHEY, CDR2 SMNVEV (reference sequence). CDR3 residues: CASSGFSGEGTGELFF. The CDR3 region has the DNA TGTGCCAGCAGTGGATTCTCCGGGGAAGGTACCGGGGAGCTGTTTTTT.

The V call is TRBV5-5, the J call TRBJ1-6; TRBD1 might be the D (6 bases). The CDR3 spans 14 residues. Germline V gene sequence: CDR1 SGHKS, CDR2 YYEKEE (reference sequence). Trimming left V 2 bases short and J 6 bases short, with 9 bases between. CDR3 in amino acids: CASSLGQINSPLHF. The CDR3 nucleotides read TGTGCCAGCAGCTTAGGACAGATTAATTCACCCCTCCACTTT.

The chain couples TRBV7-2 to TRBJ2-1; TRBD2 might be the D (5 bases). This CDR3 comprises 15 residues. Germline CDR1 and CDR2: SGHTA and FQGNSA. V lost 5 bases to trimming and J lost 6 bases, with 17 bases between them. The CDR3: CASSVLPGSSNEQFF. The CDR3, as DNA: TGTGCCAGCAGCGTACTCCCGGGGTCCAGCAATGAGCAGTTCTTC. The full variable domain, in which reference TRBV7-2 and TRBJ2-1 provide the parts outside the CDR3, is GAGVSQSPSNKVTEKGKDVELRCDPISGHTALYWYRQSLGQGLEFLIYFQGNSAPDKSGLPSDRFSAERTGGSVSTLTIQRTQQEDSAVYLCASSVLPGSSNEQFFGPGTRLTVL.

The chain recombines TRBV11-2 with TRBJ1-2, with D possibly TRBD1 on 6 matching bases. V was pared by 6 bases and J by 4 bases, with 18 bases between. The germline CDR1 and CDR2 sequences are SGHAT and FQNNGV. The CDR3 loop spans 15 amino acids. The CDR3 DNA reads TGTGCCAGCAGACAACCCGGGACAAAGTCCTATGGCTACACCTTC. Its translation is CASRQPGTKSYGYTF.

The genes are TRBV30 and TRBJ1-1; D is undetermined. The CDR3 totals 14 residues. Germline-derived CDR1 and CDR2 are GTSNPN and SVGIG (reference sequence). V lost 2 bases to trimming and J lost 4 bases, with 14 bases between them. The CDR3 is CAWSLGPAGTEAFF. CDR3 nucleotides: TGTGCCTGGAGTCTCGGGCCGGCGGGCACTGAAGCTTTCTTT.

This clone was counted a single time. V gene TRBV5-8 combines with J gene TRBJ2-6; a weak D match, TRBD2 (5 bases). Trimming shortened V by 5 bases and J by 2 bases, and 8 bases separated the two germline ends. The CDR3 is made up of 14 amino acids. Germline V lookup: CDR1 SGHTS, CDR2 YDEGEE. The CDR3 bases are TGTGCCAGCAGGTCGCGGGCTGGGGCCAACGTCCTGACTTTC. It specifies CASRSRAGANVLTF. Full variable domain (missing parts from reference TRBV5-8 and TRBJ2-6): EAGVTQSPTHLIKTRGQQATLRCSPISGHTSVYWYQQALGLGLQFLLWYDEGEERNRGNFPPRFSGRQFPNYSSELNVNALELEDSALYLCASRSRAGANVLTFGAGSRLTVL.

The chain uses TRBV5-1 and TRBJ1-2; 7 bases fit TRBD1. Germline CDR1 SGHRS, CDR2 YFSETQ. CDR3 length equals 14 residues. With V trimmed by 4 bases and J by 2 bases, 5 bases remained unmatched. CDR3 nucleotides: TGCGCCAGCAGCGTGGGACAGACCAACTATGGCTACACCTTC. Its translation is CASSVGQTNYGYTF.

The genes are TRBV12-3 or TRBV12-4 and TRBJ1-3; possible D gene TRBD1, 6 bases. The V and J ends lost 3 bases and 6 bases respectively, with 9 bases between them. CDR3 length: 13 amino acids. The CDR3 reads CASSFAGVNTIYF. CDR3 nucleotides: TGTGCCAGCAGTTTCGCAGGGGTAAACACCATATATTTT.

The J gene is TRBJ1-1, the V gene TRBV10-3, with 7 nucleotides matching TRBD1. Trimming at V came to 3 bases and at J to 6 bases, leaving 10 bases not matched to a gene. CDR1 and CDR2 (germline): ENHRY, SYGVKD. The CDR3 loop spans 15 amino acids. As DNA, the CDR3 is TGTGCCATCAGTGAAAAGGGGGCGCAAAGCGCTGAAGCTTTCTTT. This gives the protein CAISEKGAQSAEAFF.

This rearrangement joins TRBV5-6 to TRBJ1-2; D ambiguous. The germline CDR1 and CDR2 sequences are SGHDT and YYEEEE. The ends were cut back, 0 bases at V and 4 bases at J, with 7 bases in the middle. The CDR3 extends over 13 amino acids. The CDR3 protein is CASSLGAAYGYTF. The DNA for the CDR3 is TGTGCCAGCAGCTTGGGGGCAGCCTATGGCTACACCTTC.

V gene TRBV20-1 combines with J gene TRBJ2-1, with 7 bases lining up with TRBD1. The V gene end was trimmed by 3 bases and the J gene end by 4 bases; junction bases not matched to a gene: 9. CDR1 DFQATT and CDR2 SNEGSKA come from the germline V gene (reference sequence). This CDR3 has 15 amino acids. The CDR3 loop reads CSASRQGISYNEQFF. The CDR3 DNA reads TGCAGTGCTAGTAGACAGGGAATCTCATACAATGAGCAGTTCTTC.

The V and J genes are TRBV27 and TRBJ2-3; possibly TRBD2 for D (6 bases). Trimming took 6 bases from V and 2 from J, leaving 15 bases between them. CDR3 size: 15 residues. Per germline, CDR1 MNHEY and CDR2 SMNVEV (reference sequence). For the CDR3, the DNA is TGTGCCAGCAGGGTGGACCAGGGACTCACAGATACGCAGTATTTT. The encoded protein is CASRVDQGLTDTQYF.

CDR3 in DNA: TGTGCCAGCTCACCATACTTCACCGGGGAGCTGTTTTTT. Translation: CASSPYFTGELFF. The V call is TRBV18, the J call TRBJ2-2; the D is unclear. The CDR3 runs 13 residues. Per germline, CDR1 KGHSH and CDR2 LQKENI. V was clipped by 2 bases and J by 4 bases, with 5 bases between them. The entire variable domain, with the rest obtained from reference TRBV18 and TRBJ2-2, is as follows: NAGVMQNPRHLVRRRGQEARLRCSPMKGHSHVYWYRQLPEEGLKFMVYLQKENIIDESGMPKERFSAEFPKEGPSILRIQQVVRGDSAAYFCASSPYFTGELFFGEGSRLTVL.

This chain links TRBV6-1 with TRBJ1-5; TRBD1 might be the D (5 bases). The CDR3 is 15 amino acids. Trimming removed 3 bases at V and 6 bases at J, with 15 bases between. Germline loops: CDR1 MNHNS, CDR2 SASEGT. The DNA for the CDR3 is TGTGCCAGCAGTGAGGAGACAGTGAGGAGTCAGCCCCAGCATTTT. Its protein product is CASSEETVRSQPQHF.

V gene TRBV10-3 combines with J gene TRBJ1-1, with unresolved D. Germline-derived CDR1 and CDR2 are ENHRY and SYGVKD. The length of the CDR3 is 14 residues. V was clipped by 3 bases and J by 4 bases, with 12 bases between them. The CDR3 protein is CAISELSSPTEAFF. DNA for the CDR3: TGTGCCATCAGTGAACTTTCCTCCCCCACTGAAGCTTTCTTT.

For this clone: With a much larger clone just one base away, this may be a read error. The sample holds other DNA sequences that translate to the same CDR3. The rearrangement links TRBV7-9 to TRBJ1-1; 8 nucleotides agree with TRBD1. This CDR3 is 13 amino acids long. CDR1 is SEHNR and CDR2 is FQNEAQ in the germline V gene (reference sequence). V was clipped by 3 bases and J by 6 bases; unmatched bases: 3. The CDR3 loop reads CASSFDRGAEAFF. CDR3 nucleotide sequence: TGTGCCAGCAGCTTCGACAGGGGTGCTGAAGCTTTCTTT.

The gene calls are TRBV19 and TRBJ1-6, with TRBD1 as a possible D gene (6 bases). Trimming shortened V by 1 base and J by 6 bases, and 10 bases separated the two germline ends. CDR1 and CDR2 (germline): LNHDA, SQIVND (reference sequence). The CDR3 is 15 amino acids. CDR3 nucleotides: TGTGCCAGTAGTATAGCAGGGGAGGGTAATTCACCCCTCCACTTT. It yields the protein CASSIAGEGNSPLHF.

This clone was observed a single time. This chain uses TRBV9 with TRBJ1-5, with D perhaps TRBD1 (6 bases). Germline CDR1 is SGDLS and CDR2 is YYNGEE. The CDR3 is made up of 15 amino acids. The V and J ends lost 5 bases and 3 bases respectively, with 15 bases between them. The CDR3 loop reads CASSTQGRVNQPQHF. In DNA form, the CDR3 reads TGTGCCAGCAGTACTCAGGGGCGGGTCAATCAGCCCCAGCATTTT.

V is TRBV18 and J is TRBJ1-6; D not resolved. The germline V gene encodes CDR1 KGHSH and CDR2 LQKENI. Trimming removed 4 bases from V and 6 bases from J, with 13 bases in between. The CDR3 spans 15 residues. The CDR3 region is CASSQDRVPNSPLHF. CDR3 sequence (DNA): TGTGCCAGCTCACAAGACCGGGTCCCTAATTCACCCCTCCACTTT. Based on the CDR3 plus reference TRBV18 and TRBJ1-6, the full variable domain is NAGVMQNPRHLVRRRGQEARLRCSPMKGHSHVYWYRQLPEEGLKFMVYLQKENIIDESGMPKERFSAEFPKEGPSILRIQQVVRGDSAAYFCASSQDRVPNSPLHFGNGTRLTVT.

The chain couples TRBV6-1 to TRBJ1-5; 9 bases are a match to TRBD1. This CDR3 has 15 residues. The J segment lost 7 bases and the V segment lost 2 bases, leaving 6 bases of the junction unmatched. Germline V lookup: CDR1 MNHNS, CDR2 SASEGT. CDR3 loop: CASSELGQGYQPQHF. CDR3 nucleotides: TGTGCCAGCAGTGAATTGGGACAGGGTTACCAGCCCCAGCATTTT.

The chain links TRBV7-9 to TRBJ1-5; 7 nucleotides align to TRBD1. Per the germline V gene, CDR1 is SEHNR and CDR2 is FQNEAQ (reference sequence). The CDR3 runs to 16 residues. J was trimmed by 5 bases and V by 1 base; bases with no gene match: 8. The CDR3 nucleotides are TGTGCCAGCAGCTTAGGGGGACAGAGAAATTATCAGCCCCAGCATTTT. Translation: CASSLGGQRNYQPQHF.

This clone was found a few times. The same CDR3 is also encoded by other DNA sequences in this sample. V usage is TRBV5-1 and J usage is TRBJ1-2; D perhaps matches TRBD1 (5 bases). Germline V gene data show CDR1 as SGHRS and CDR2 as YFSETQ. Trimming stripped 0 bases from V and 5 bases from J, with 8 bases between. The CDR3 has 13 residues. In nucleotides, the CDR3 is TGCGCCAGCAGCTTGGGACAGAATTATGGCTACACCTTC. Translating gives CASSLGQNYGYTF.

The rearrangement links TRBV19 to TRBJ1-2; D not resolved. Germline V lookup: CDR1 LNHDA, CDR2 SQIVND (reference sequence). The CDR3 extends over 15 amino acids. Deletions cut 7 bases from V and 3 bases from J, with 18 bases between. The CDR3 loop reads CASTVRGRLHYGYTF. DNA for the CDR3: TGTGCCAGTACCGTCCGTGGCAGACTACACTATGGCTACACCTTC. Supplemented by reference TRBV19 and TRBJ1-2, the full variable domain reads DGGITQSPKYLFRKEGQNVTLSCEQNLNHDAMYWYRQDPGQGLRLIYYSQIVNDFQKGDIAEGYSVSREKKESFPLTVTSAQKNPTAFYLCASTVRGRLHYGYTFGSGTRLTVV.

This clone has a handful of counts. The genes are TRBV7-2 and TRBJ2-7, with D unresolved. The V gene's germline CDR1 is SGHTA and CDR2 FQGNSA. The CDR3 has 13 amino acids. V dropped 5 bases and J dropped 0 bases, with 8 bases sitting between them. CDR3 protein: CASSRLSSYEQYF. DNA for the CDR3: TGTGCCAGCAGCCGTCTCAGCTCCTACGAGCAGTACTTC.